The TCR beta chain under discussion was sequenced for a study of molecular identifiers for immune sequencing clone quantification. Whole-study findings and limits: Barcode collisions between identical TCR molecules could shrink estimates of highly expanded clone sizes. Effector cells had over 99% of their molecules in clones above 20 RNA copies, while naive cells had under 1%.

Preparation of naive CD8 libraries involved roughly 18,000 to 1,100,000 sorted cells and 10%, 30% or 50% RNA. Sorted naive CD8 T cells were those defined as CD8+CD4-CCR7+CD45RA+. For this clonotype: Its antigen is not identified.

TCRdb re-called the PCR reads with MiXCR, one entry per CDR3 protein. This table has approximately 320,000 distinct CDR3 sequences, 24% appearing once. The germline V gene has CDR1 LNHDA and CDR2 SQIVND (reference sequence). V was clipped by 11 bases and J by 12 bases; unmatched bases: 20. This CDR3 spans 16 amino acids. The TCR was taken from a human donor in good health. Some libraries in this study had Jurkat cell RNA spiked in. This chain joins TRBV19 and TRBJ2-1, with 12 positions matching TRBD2. Specimen: naive CD8+ T cells from blood, with Jurkat cell RNA spiked in. Subset meaning: FACS-sorted CD8+CD4-CCR7+CD45RA+ naive T cells. The CDR3 DNA reads as TGTGCCGGTGCCAAGACTAGCGGGGGTTCCTACGATGGGCAGTTCTTC. Its translation is CAGAKTSGGSYDGQFF.